The rows below give T cell receptor beta chains drawn from one sample of a study of identical twins. A single record per CDR3 protein comes from TCRdb applying MiXCR to the 5' RACE reads. The data show around 1.7 million distinct CDR3 sequences, around 29% seen once. The sample taken for sequencing was cord blood. All receptors come from a newborn girl in good health. Both conserved end residues are part of each CDR3. D genes are given only for firm matches. A clone size is listed for some rows: how often the clone was seen (once, few, many), or a class if it is expanded.

>TRBV5-1|TRBJ2-1|.|15|TRBD2
TGCGCCAGCAGCCCCAGGACTAGCTTTTACAATGAGCAGTTCTTC
CASSPRTSFYNEQFF
>TRBV4-1|TRBJ2-7|many|17|.
TGCGCCAGCAGCCAACCCTTTGGGTCCGTGAGTTCCTACGAGCAGTACTTC
CASSQPFGSVSSYEQYF
>TRBV28|TRBJ2-1|.|16|TRBD1
TGTGCCAGCAGTTTAATGTCGCCAGGGGGAAACGATGAGCAGTTCTTC
CASSLMSPGGNDEQFF
>TRBV20-1|TRBJ1-1|.|14|.
TGCAGTGCTAGAGATCGGAGGTCGAACACTGAAGCTTTCTTT
CSARDRRSNTEAFF
>TRBV2|TRBJ1-4|.|15|.
TGTGCCAGCAGTGGTTCGACGAAGCCTCATGAAAAACTGTTTTTT
CASSGSTKPHEKLFF
>TRBV6-6|TRBJ2-7|.|15|TRBD1
TGTGCCAGCAGTTACCTGGGACAGGGGGCCCACGAGCAGTACTTC
CASSYLGQGAHEQYF
>TRBV6-2/TRBV6-3|TRBJ2-1|.|14|.
TGTGCCAGCAGTTACTCCTCTAGGCTCGGTGAGCAGTTCTTC
CASSYSSRLGEQFF
>TRBV14|TRBJ1-2|few|13|.
TGTGCCAGCAGCCAAGGAAGGTCCTATGGCTACACCTTC
CASSQGRSYGYTF
>TRBV12-5|TRBJ1-6|.|13|.
TGTGCTAGTGGTTTGAGCGAGAATTCACCCCTCCACTTT
CASGLSENSPLHF
>TRBV9|TRBJ2-6|.|14|.
TGTGCCAGCAGCGTATTGCCTGGGGCCAACGTCCTGACTTTC
CASSVLPGANVLTF
>TRBV20-1|TRBJ2-3|few|17|TRBD2
TGCAGTGCTAGGAAGGGTAGCGGGGGTATTTACACAGATACGCAGTATTTT
CSARKGSGGIYTDTQYF
>TRBV2|TRBJ2-5|once|12|TRBD2
TGTGCCAGCGGGGGGGTTTACAATGAGCAGTACTTC
CASGGVYNEQYF
>TRBV4-2|TRBJ1-5|.|16|TRBD1
TGTGCCAGCAGCCAAGGCGACAGGGCGGGCAATCAGCCCCAGCATTTT
CASSQGDRAGNQPQHF
>TRBV7-2|TRBJ2-1|.|15|TRBD2
TGTGCCAGCAGCCCACGGGGACTACCCAACAATGAGCAGTTCTTC
CASSPRGLPNNEQFF
>TRBV14|TRBJ1-1|few|16|TRBD1
TGTGCCAGCAGCCAAGATCAGGGGGCGCGGGACACTGAAGCTTTCTTT
CASSQDQGARDTEAFF
>TRBV14|TRBJ1-3|few|13|.
TGTGCCAGCAGTCACAGCTCTGGAAACACCATATATTTT
CASSHSSGNTIYF
>TRBV10-3|TRBJ2-3|.|11|.
TGTGCCACGGCCGGGACAGATACGCAGTATTTT
CATAGTDTQYF
>TRBV30|TRBJ1-1|.|15|.
TGTGCCTGGAGTCCCGGACGGTTCATGAACACTGAAGCTTTCTTT
CAWSPGRFMNTEAFF
>TRBV7-2|TRBJ1-4|few|17|TRBD1
TGTGCCAGCAGCTTAGTCCCCCAGACAGGGTCTAATGAAAAACTGTTTTTT
CASSLVPQTGSNEKLFF
>TRBV30|TRBJ1-1|.|15|.
TGTGCCTGGAGTGTACTGGGGGGCCTGAACACTGAAGCTTTCTTT
CAWSVLGGLNTEAFF
>TRBV28|TRBJ2-7|few|15|TRBD2
TGTGCCACCAAAGGGTTTAGCGGGAGTGCCTACGAGCAGTACTTC
CATKGFSGSAYEQYF
>TRBV6-1|TRBJ1-2|few|16|.
TGTGCCAGCAGTCCGAACGGGAGGGGCGCGTCCTATGGCTACACCTTC
CASSPNGRGASYGYTF
>TRBV19|TRBJ2-7|.|15|TRBD1
TGTGCCAGTAGTACCGACAGGGGAGGCTCCTACGAGCAGTACTTC
CASSTDRGGSYEQYF
>TRBV3-1|TRBJ1-2|.|15|.
TGTGCCAGCAGCCAGTCTGTTACAGGGATCTATGGCTACACCTTC
CASSQSVTGIYGYTF
>TRBV14|TRBJ2-3|.|17|.
TGTGCCAGCAGCCAACCTTCTTGGGCCCCTAGCACAGATACGCAGTATTTT
CASSQPSWAPSTDTQYF
>TRBV2|TRBJ2-2|.|17|TRBD2
TGTGCCAGCAGGAGGAGCGGGGGGGCCGCGAACACCGGGGAGCTGTTTTTT
CASRRSGGAANTGELFF
>TRBV20-1|TRBJ1-1|many|14|.
TGCAGTGCTAGAAGGGGGGGAATGAACACTGAAGCTTTCTTT
CSARRGGMNTEAFF
>TRBV20-1|TRBJ1-2|.|14|.
TGCAGTGCCACTGAAAGACAGCTGCCCTATGGCTACACCTTC
CSATERQLPYGYTF
>TRBV20-1|TRBJ2-4|.|13|.
TGCAGTGCTAGAGATAGCGGCGGAAACATTCAGTACTTC
CSARDSGGNIQYF
>TRBV20-1|TRBJ1-1|.|13|.
TGCAGTGCTGGATGGACAGTGATTGAAGAAGCTTTCTTT
CSAGWTVIEEAFF
>TRBV5-1|TRBJ1-6|few|15|.
TGCGCCAGCAGCTTGGTGACAGGCGGTAATTCACCCCTCCACTTT
CASSLVTGGNSPLHF
>TRBV4-2|TRBJ2-3|.|15|TRBD2
TGTGCCAGCAGAGGACTAGCGGGAGTCAGTGATACGCAGTATTTT
CASRGLAGVSDTQYF
>TRBV10-3|TRBJ1-1|.|17|TRBD1
TGTGCCATCAGTTCGAAGATCCCGGGACAGGCTAACACTGAAGCTTTCTTT
CAISSKIPGQANTEAFF
>TRBV5-1|TRBJ2-1|few|16|TRBD2
TGCGCCAGCAGCAGAAAGACTAGCGGGGGAAACAATGAGCAGTTCTTC
CASSRKTSGGNNEQFF
>TRBV6-5|TRBJ2-1|.|16|TRBD1
TGTGCCAGCAGTTTCCGGGACAGGCAAGTATACAATGAGCAGTTCTTC
CASSFRDRQVYNEQFF
>TRBV5-1|TRBJ1-2|.|15|.
TGCGCCAGCAGTCCTTTATCCTTGCAGGGAGATGGCTACACCTTC
CASSPLSLQGDGYTF
>TRBV28|TRBJ1-1|once|12|.
TGTGCCAGCAGTGCGGCCTACACTGAAGCTTTCTTT
CASSAAYTEAFF
>TRBV12-3/TRBV12-4|TRBJ1-4|.|15|TRBD1
TGTGCCAGCAGAGAACAGGGGGCAACTAATGAAAAACTGTTTTTT
CASREQGATNEKLFF
>TRBV10-3|TRBJ2-1|.|16|.
TGTGCCATCAGTGACCTCCTTACGGATCGGTACAATGAGCAGTTCTTC
CAISDLLTDRYNEQFF
>TRBV5-1|TRBJ1-5|.|17|.
TGCGCCAGCCCCAAGACGGACAGAAACTATAGCAATCAGCCCCAGCATTTT
CASPKTDRNYSNQPQHF
>TRBV5-1|TRBJ1-6|.|14|TRBD1
TGCGCCAGCAGCACCGACAGGGAAAACTCACCCCTCCACTTT
CASSTDRENSPLHF
>TRBV29-1|TRBJ2-5|few|15|.
TGCAGCGCACAGGGACCACCCTTTTACTGGGAGACCCAGTACTTC
CSAQGPPFYWETQYF
>TRBV6-1|TRBJ2-1|.|13|.
TGTGCCAGCAGTGAAGCCGCTAGCATTGTGCAGTTCTTC
CASSEAASIVQFF
>TRBV10-3|TRBJ2-2|.|11|.
TGTGCCACCAAGGGGCCCCGGGAGCTGTTTTTT
CATKGPRELFF
>TRBV2|TRBJ1-2|few|14|.
TGTGCCAGCAGAGCTCCCGGCCCCCCGGGAGGCTACACCTTC
CASRAPGPPGGYTF
>TRBV28|TRBJ1-4|few|11|.
TGTGCCAGCAGGGACAGTTCCCCACTGTTTTTT
CASRDSSPLFF